Reported below is one T cell receptor (beta chain). Its target is not known. Time point defined: week 5, during vaccination. It was 300 ug of mutant IDH1 20-mer peptide that made up each vaccine dose, given with topical imiquimod. V was clipped by 4 bases and J by 1 base, with 8 bases between them. The CDR3 has 14 residues. Germline V lookup: CDR1 SGHTA, CDR2 FQGNSA. The sample comes from a study of a mutant IDH1 vaccine in newly diagnosed glioma. Turning to the study itself: It was radiotherapy, temozolomide, or both that patients received previously, with most receiving both.

This table comes from immunoSEQ multiplex PCR, and its TCRdb copy is limited to in-frame clones, with some not included. This table holds fewer than 35,000 clones, 56% found once. This clonotype was obtained from a woman under 30 with glioma. The chain carries TRBV7-2 and TRBJ2-1; D gene ambiguous. The specimen comprised PBMCs, sampled from a glioma patient whose treatment included an IDH1 peptide vaccine. The CDR3 nucleotides are TGTGCCAGCAGCTCTAGAGTTTCCTACAATGAGCAGTTCTTC. Protein product: CASSSRVSYNEQFF.